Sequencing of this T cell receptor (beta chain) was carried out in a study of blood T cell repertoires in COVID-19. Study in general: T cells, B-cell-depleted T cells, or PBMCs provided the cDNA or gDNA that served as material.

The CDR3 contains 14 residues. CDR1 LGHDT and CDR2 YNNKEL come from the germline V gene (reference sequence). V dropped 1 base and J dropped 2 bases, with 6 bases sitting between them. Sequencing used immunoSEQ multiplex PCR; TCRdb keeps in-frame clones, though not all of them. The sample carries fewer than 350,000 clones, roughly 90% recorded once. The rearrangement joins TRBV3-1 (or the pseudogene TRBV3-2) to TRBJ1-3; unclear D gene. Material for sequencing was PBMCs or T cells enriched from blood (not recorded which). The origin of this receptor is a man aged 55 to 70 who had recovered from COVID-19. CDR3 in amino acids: CASSQVSAGNTIYF. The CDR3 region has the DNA TGTGCCAGCAGCCAAGTGTCGGCTGGAAACACCATATATTTT.